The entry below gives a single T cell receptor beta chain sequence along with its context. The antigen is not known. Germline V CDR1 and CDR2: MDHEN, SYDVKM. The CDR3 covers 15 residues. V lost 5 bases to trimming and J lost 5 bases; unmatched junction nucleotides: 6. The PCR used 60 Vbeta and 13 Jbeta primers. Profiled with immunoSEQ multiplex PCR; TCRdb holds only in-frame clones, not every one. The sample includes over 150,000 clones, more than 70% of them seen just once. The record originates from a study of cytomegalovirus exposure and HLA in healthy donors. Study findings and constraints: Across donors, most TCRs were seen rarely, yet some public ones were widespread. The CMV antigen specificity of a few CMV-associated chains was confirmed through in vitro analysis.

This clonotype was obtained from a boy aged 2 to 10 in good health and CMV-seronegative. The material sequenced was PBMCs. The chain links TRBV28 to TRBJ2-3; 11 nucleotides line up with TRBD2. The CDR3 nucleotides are TGTGCCAGCAGTCCATTAGCGGGAGGGATAGATACGCAGTATTTT. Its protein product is CASSPLAGGIDTQYF.